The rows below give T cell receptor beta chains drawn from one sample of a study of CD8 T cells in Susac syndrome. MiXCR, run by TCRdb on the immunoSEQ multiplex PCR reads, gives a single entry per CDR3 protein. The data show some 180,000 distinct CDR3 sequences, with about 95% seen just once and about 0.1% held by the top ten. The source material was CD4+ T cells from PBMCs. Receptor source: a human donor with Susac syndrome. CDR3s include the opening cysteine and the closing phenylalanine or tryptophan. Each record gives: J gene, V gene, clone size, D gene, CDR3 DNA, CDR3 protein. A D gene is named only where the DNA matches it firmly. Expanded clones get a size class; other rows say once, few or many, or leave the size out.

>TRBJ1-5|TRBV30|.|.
TGTGCCTGGAGTTTCAGGGAAAATCAGCCCCAGCATTTT
CAWSFRENQPQHF
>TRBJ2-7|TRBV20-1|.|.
TGCAGTGCTAGAGATGACTGGACCCCCTACGAGCAGTACTTC
CSARDDWTPYEQYF
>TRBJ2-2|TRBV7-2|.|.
TGTGCCAGCAGCTTAGAAAGCGTTTTCGCCGGGGAGCTGTTTTTT
CASSLESVFAGELFF
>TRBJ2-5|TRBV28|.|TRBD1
TGTGCCAGCAGACTACAGACAGGGCAAGAGACCCAGTACTTC
CASRLQTGQETQYF
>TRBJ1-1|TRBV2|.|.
TGTGCCAGCAGTGCGGGCTCGCCCGCGAACACTGAAGCTTTCTTT
CASSAGSPANTEAFF
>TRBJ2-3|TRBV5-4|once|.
TGTGCCAGCAGCTTGTTCTCGGCAGGGGATACGCAGTATTTT
CASSLFSAGDTQYF
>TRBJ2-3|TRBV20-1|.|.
TGCAGTGCCGGCTGGAGCGGAGCCCTCACAGATACGCAGTATTTT
CSAGWSGALTDTQYF
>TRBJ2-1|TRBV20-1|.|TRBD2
TGCAGTGCTAGAGATCTTGGACTAGCGGTATACAATGAGCAGTTCTTC
CSARDLGLAVYNEQFF
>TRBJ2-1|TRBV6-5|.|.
TGTGCCAGCAGTTCCACTAGTAACAATGAGCAGTTCTTC
CASSSTSNNEQFF
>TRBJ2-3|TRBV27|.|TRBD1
TGTGCCAGCAGTTCCCCGGGACAGGGCACAGATACGCAGTATTTT
CASSSPGQGTDTQYF
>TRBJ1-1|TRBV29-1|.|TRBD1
TGCAGCGTTGACTGGAGGGGGCAGAAGAACACTGAAGCTTTCTTT
CSVDWRGQKNTEAFF
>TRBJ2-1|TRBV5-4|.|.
TGTGCCAGCAGCCCCCCCCCTCGGGGTGACTACAATGAGCAGTTCTTC
CASSPPPRGDYNEQFF
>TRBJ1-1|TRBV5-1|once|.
TGCGCCAGCAGCCGGGGGGAGTTGGGCACTGAAGCTTTCTTT
CASSRGELGTEAFF
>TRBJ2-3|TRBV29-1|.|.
TGCAGCGTTGGGTCAGGTGGGACAGATACGCAGTATTTT
CSVGSGGTDTQYF
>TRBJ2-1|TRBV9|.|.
TGTGCCAGCAGCGTGGACTTGCCCAATGAGCAGTTCTTC
CASSVDLPNEQFF
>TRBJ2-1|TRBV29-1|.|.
TGCAGCGTTGGTGGGGGCCTAAACACCTACAATGAGCAGTTCTTC
CSVGGGLNTYNEQFF
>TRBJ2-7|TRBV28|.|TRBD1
TGTGCCAGCAGTCCTCCGGGACAGGTCTACGAGCAGTACTTC
CASSPPGQVYEQYF
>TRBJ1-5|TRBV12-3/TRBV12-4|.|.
TGTGCCACCGGAGGTTTCGGTCAGCCCCAGCATTTT
CATGGFGQPQHF
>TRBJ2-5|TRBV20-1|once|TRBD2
TGCAGTGCTCCTAGCGGGGGGGCCTTCTGGGAGACCCAGTACTTC
CSAPSGGAFWETQYF
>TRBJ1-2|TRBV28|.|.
TGTGCCAGCAGTTTATCAGGGACTGGCTACACCTTC
CASSLSGTGYTF
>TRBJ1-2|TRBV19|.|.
TGTGCCAGTAGTATAGATACGGCAGTCTATGGCTACACCTTC
CASSIDTAVYGYTF
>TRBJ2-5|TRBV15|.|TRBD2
TGTGCCACCAGCAGCGGACTAGCGGGCCCACAAGAGACCCAGTACTTC
CATSSGLAGPQETQYF
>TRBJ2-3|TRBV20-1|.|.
TGCAGTGCTAGAGATGAGGATACGCCTTCCACAGATACGCAGTATTTT
CSARDEDTPSTDTQYF
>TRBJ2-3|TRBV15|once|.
TGTGCCACCAGCAGAGATCGGACAGATACGCAGTATTTT
CATSRDRTDTQYF
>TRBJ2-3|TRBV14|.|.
TGTGCCAGCAGCCCCCGCAGGTTCACAGATACGCAGTATTTT
CASSPRRFTDTQYF
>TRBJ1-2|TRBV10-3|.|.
TGTGCCATCAGTGAGTCGGGAGGGAACTATGGCTACACCTTC
CAISESGGNYGYTF
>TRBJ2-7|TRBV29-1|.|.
TGCAGCGTTGGATACAGGGCCCGAGAGACCTACGAGCAGTACTTC
CSVGYRARETYEQYF
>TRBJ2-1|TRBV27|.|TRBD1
TGTGCCAGCAGTTTATCCTTCCCGGGACAGGGATACAATGAGCAGTTCTTC
CASSLSFPGQGYNEQFF
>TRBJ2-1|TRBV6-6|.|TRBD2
TGTGCCAGCAGTTACTCCCGATTAGCGGGAGTCTATGAGCAGTTCTTC
CASSYSRLAGVYEQFF
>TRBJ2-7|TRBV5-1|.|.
TGCGCCAGCAGCACTGGTGGGGACATGACAGAGCAGTACTTC
CASSTGGDMTEQYF
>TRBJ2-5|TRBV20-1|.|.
TGCAGTGCAACCGGGACTTCAAGGGAGACCCAGTACTTC
CSATGTSRETQYF
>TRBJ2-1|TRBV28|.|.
TGTGCCATCAGGACTCCGCTGGGCTACAATGAGCAGTTCTTC
CAIRTPLGYNEQFF
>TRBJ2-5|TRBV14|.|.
TGTGCCAGCAGCCAAGATCAATGGGGCCATCAAGAGACCCAGTACTTC
CASSQDQWGHQETQYF
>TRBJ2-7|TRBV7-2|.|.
TGTGCCAGCAGCTTAGTGCCAGAGACCTACGAGCAGTACTTC
CASSLVPETYEQYF
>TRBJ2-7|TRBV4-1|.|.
TGCGCCAGCAGCCGCGGGATGGCGGGACGGTACGAGCAGTACTTC
CASSRGMAGRYEQYF
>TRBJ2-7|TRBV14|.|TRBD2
TGTGCCAGCAGCCCCGGACTAGCGGGTCCGGAGCAGTACTTC
CASSPGLAGPEQYF
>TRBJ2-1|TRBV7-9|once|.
TGTGCCAGCAGCCCTCTTGAGGATATGAATGAGCAGTTCTTC
CASSPLEDMNEQFF
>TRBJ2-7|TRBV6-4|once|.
TGTGCCAGCAGTCATCGAATTACAAACCCATTCTACGAGCAGTACTTC
CASSHRITNPFYEQYF
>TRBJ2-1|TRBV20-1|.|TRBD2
TGCAGTGCTAGAGATAATGGCGGGAGGTCCTACAATGAGCAGTTCTTC
CSARDNGGRSYNEQFF
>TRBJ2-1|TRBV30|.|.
TGTGCCTGGAGTATTGGAGGGGCTTTCCATGAGCAGTTCTTC
CAWSIGGAFHEQFF
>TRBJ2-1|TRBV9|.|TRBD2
TGTGCCAGCAGCGTGGGACTAGCCATGGGCGGTGAGCAGTTCTTC
CASSVGLAMGGEQFF